This T cell receptor beta chain was sequenced for a study of OX40 agonist ivuxolimab in advanced cancers. The CDR3 is made up of 14 amino acids. V dropped 7 bases and J dropped 0; count of bases not matched to a gene: 3. In germline, CDR1 is SNHLY, CDR2 FYNNEI. Assay used: immunoSEQ multiplex PCR; TCRdb lists only in-frame clones, some missing. The table records some 99,000 clones, around 88% of them present only once. The TCR sequence derives from an adult with an advanced solid tumor such as melanoma, head and neck, liver or kidney cancer. Sequences were derived from CD4+ or CD8+ T cells sorted from blood, sampled in a trial of the OX40 agonist ivuxolimab. V and J are TRBV2 and TRBJ2-3; 8 bases match TRBD1. This CDR3 reads CASTGQGSTDTQYF. The CDR3 nucleotides are TGTGCCAGCACCGGACAGGGTAGCACAGATACGCAGTATTTT.